Each of the 29 T cell receptor beta chains below was sequenced from the same sample in a study of blood T cells in healthy people across ages. Next came a second PCR, run for about 7 to 12 cycles, which used a sample-barcoded 5' primer along with a J-beta primer mix. TCRdb processed the 5' RACE reads anew with MiXCR; each CDR3 protein has one entry. The sample holds hundreds of thousands of distinct CDR3 sequences, approximately 52% seen once. Sequencing was carried out using blood. The receptors stem from a woman over 75 in good health.

This clonotype was observed many times. The chain is built from TRBV5-1 and TRBJ2-7; D remains ambiguous. CDR3 length equals 11 residues. Between the trimmed V and J ends, which lost 0 bases and 6 bases, there was a span of 4 bases. Germline CDR1 SGHRS, CDR2 YFSETQ. CDR3 amino acids: CASSLDTEQYF. The CDR3 DNA sequence: TGCGCCAGCAGCTTGGATACCGAGCAGTACTTC.

This clonotype was detected a few times. Being one base from a much bigger clone, this may be a read error. The chain has TRBV12-3 or TRBV12-4 and TRBJ2-5, with D tentatively TRBD1 or TRBD2 (6 bases each). V lost 6 bases and J 11 bases, leaving 25 bases between the germline ends. This CDR3 has 15 amino acids. The CDR3 loop is CASSQRQTGDNEQYF. As DNA, the CDR3 is TGTGCCAGCAGCCAAAGGCAGACGGGGGACAATGAGCAGTACTTC.

This clonotype has a count of ten or more. This rearrangement joins TRBV7-2 to TRBJ2-5; D is perhaps TRBD2 (6 bases). The CDR3 contains 15 residues. V dropped 2 bases and J dropped 6 bases, with 16 bases sitting between them. The germline V gene has CDR1 SGHTA and CDR2 FQGNSA. The CDR3 nucleotides are TGTGCCAGCAGCTTATTCTCTGACGGGGGAAAGACCCAGTACTTC. Translation: CASSLFSDGGKTQYF. Complete variable domain (other parts from reference TRBV7-2 and TRBJ2-5): GAGVSQSPSNKVTEKGKDVELRCDPISGHTALYWYRQSLGQGLEFLIYFQGNSAPDKSGLPSDRFSAERTGGSVSTLTIQRTQQEDSAVYLCASSLFSDGGKTQYFGPGTRLLVL.

To note about this clonotype: A read error may account for a junction end that differs from germline. The chain combines TRBV7-2 with TRBJ2-1; the D gene is possibly TRBD2 (5 bases). The CDR3 runs to 16 residues. CDR1 is SGHTA, CDR2 FQGNSA, per germline. CDR3: CASSLRTGSSYSEQFF. For the CDR3, the DNA is TGCGCCAGCAGCTTAAGGACTGGAAGCTCCTACAGTGAGCAGTTCTTC.

In this sample, this clonotype turned up a few times. The rearrangement links TRBV18 to TRBJ2-3; D gene ambiguous. Trimming removed 5 bases at V and 4 bases at J, with 13 bases between. This CDR3 is 14 amino acids long. Germline-derived CDR1 and CDR2 are KGHSH and LQKENI. The CDR3 nucleotides read TGTGCCAGCTCAACAAACAGTAACTCAGATACGCAGTATTTT. Translating it yields CASSTNSNSDTQYF.

There are many counts of this clonotype. This sequence joins TRBV5-6 and TRBJ2-5, with 14 bases that match TRBD2. This CDR3 has 17 amino acids. J gave up 2 bases and V 5 bases, and 8 bases lay outside the gene matches. Germline-derived CDR1 and CDR2 are SGHDT and YYEEEE. CDR3 region: CASSRTSGGRFQETQYF. DNA for the CDR3: TGTGCCAGCAGTCGGACTAGCGGGGGGAGATTTCAAGAGACCCAGTACTTC.

The chain is built from TRBV7-9 and TRBJ2-5; D may be TRBD1 or TRBD2 (5 bases each). Germline-derived CDR1 and CDR2 are SEHNR and FQNEAQ (reference sequence). CDR3 length: 16 amino acids. Trimming took 1 base from V and 11 from J, leaving 23 bases between them. For the CDR3, the DNA is TGTGCCAGCAGCTTAGAAGTTGGGACGGCCAAAGTGGGGCAGTACTTC. Translation: CASSLEVGTAKVGQYF.

V is TRBV7-3 and J is TRBJ2-1; the D is unclear. V shed 2 bases and J shed 15 bases, with 11 bases lying between them. This CDR3 spans 11 amino acids. Germline V gives CDR1 SGHTA, CDR2 FQGTGA. CDR3 region: CASSLGTVLFF. The DNA of the CDR3 is TGTGCCAGCAGCTTAGGTACAGTTCTGTTCTTC. Drawing the rest from reference TRBV7-3 and TRBJ2-1, the complete variable domain is GAGVSQTPSNKVTEKGKYVELRCDPISGHTALYWYRQSLGQGPEFLIYFQGTGAADDSGLPNDRFFAVRPEGSVSTLKIQRTERGDSAVYLCASSLGTVLFFGPGTRLTVL.

The chain is built from TRBV2 and TRBJ2-7; TRBD1 or TRBD2 may be the D gene (7 bases each). Germline V gene data show CDR1 as SNHLY and CDR2 as FYNNEI. CDR3 length equals 14 residues. Trimming cost V 6 bases and J 2 bases, with 14 bases left between them. The CDR3 coding sequence is TGTGCCAGCAGGGGAGGGACAGTGACCTACGAGCAGTACTTC. Translated: CASRGGTVTYEQYF.

Turning to this clonotype: With a much larger clone just one base away, this may be a read error. The rearrangement links TRBV10-3 to TRBJ2-1; D uncertain. Germline CDR1 is ENHRY and CDR2 is SYGVKD. This CDR3 comprises 11 residues. CDR3 DNA sequence: TGTGCCAGCAGTCCAGAACGCGAGCAGTTCTTC. It yields the protein CASSPEREQFF.

This clonotype was counted once. The chain is built from TRBV29-1 and TRBJ2-2; a weak D match, TRBD2 (6 bases). The CDR3 has 14 residues. The germline V and J ends were trimmed by 7 bases and 6 bases, with 18 bases remaining between them. Looked up from germline, CDR1 is SQVTM and CDR2 is ANQGSEA. The CDR3 loop reads CSAGLDPRPGELFF. The CDR3 DNA sequence: TGCAGCGCGGGACTGGACCCTAGGCCCGGGGAGCTGTTTTTT.

J is TRBJ2-1 and V is TRBV29-1; D perhaps matches TRBD1 (6 bases). Trimming left V 8 bases short and J 3 bases short, with 17 bases between. This CDR3 region has 14 residues. Germline loops: CDR1 SQVTM, CDR2 ANQGSEA. CDR3 protein: CSICGETGYNEQFF. CDR3 bases: TGCAGCATCTGCGGCGAGACAGGCTACAATGAGCAGTTCTTC.

Of note for this clonotype: The junction shows a germline mismatch at one end, possibly a read error. The rearrangement uses TRBV30 and TRBJ1-2; perhaps TRBD1 as D (5 bases). Germline CDR1 is GTSNPN and CDR2 is SVGIG (reference sequence). This CDR3 region has 13 residues. The CDR3 DNA follows: TGTACCTGGAAGACAATCTCAGGGTATGGCTACACCTTC. It translates to CTWKTISGYGYTF. Full variable domain (rest looked up from reference TRBV30 and TRBJ1-2): SQTIHQWPATLVQPVGSPLSLECTVEGTSNPNLYWYRQAAGRGLQLLFYSVGIGQISSEVPQNLSASRPQDRQFILSSKKLLLSDSGFYLCTWKTISGYGYTFGSGTRLTVV.

The count of this clonotype is one. This chain joins TRBV2 and TRBJ2-7; 10 positions match TRBD2. Germline CDR1 is SNHLY and CDR2 is FYNNEI. V lost 6 bases to trimming and J lost 7 bases; unmatched junction nucleotides: 9. The CDR3 is 14 residues long. The CDR3 spells CASSGLADYNEQYF. As DNA, the CDR3 is TGTGCCAGCAGCGGACTAGCGGACTACAATGAGCAGTACTTC. Looking up the rest from reference TRBV2 and TRBJ2-7 gives the full variable domain: EPEVTQTPSHQVTQMGQEVILRCVPISNHLYFYWYRQILGQKVEFLVSFYNNEISEKSEIFDDQFSVERPDGSNFTLKIRSTKLEDSAMYFCASSGLADYNEQYFGPGTRLTVT.

The genes are TRBV10-3 and TRBJ2-7; D remains unclear. The DNA end is a closer match to TRBJ2-5, so the J assignment may be wrong. Germline loops: CDR1 ENHRY, CDR2 SYGVKD. This CDR3 spans 15 amino acids. Written as DNA, the CDR3 is TGTGCCATCAGTGAACCCGCAGCGTCCCAAGAGACCCAGTACTTC. Its protein product is CAISEPAASQETQYF.

This clonotype was counted once. At one boundary the junction diverges from the germline segment, which might be a read error. The chain combines TRBV5-1 with TRBJ2-5, with D possibly matching TRBD1 (6 bases). Per the germline V gene, CDR1 is SGHRS and CDR2 is YFSETQ. The CDR3 runs 13 residues. The CDR3 bases are TGCGCCAGCAGCTTCAGGGGCCAAGAGGCCCAGTACTTC. The encoded protein is CASSFRGQEAQYF.

The chain joins TRBV6-5 to TRBJ1-5; D is uncertain. This CDR3 has 13 residues. V was clipped by 3 bases and J by 9 bases, with 12 bases between them. CDR1 and CDR2 from the germline V gene are MNHEY and SVGAGI. The CDR3 DNA reads TGTGCCAGCAGTTATTCTCATCAATTGCCCCAGCATTTT. It codes for CASSYSHQLPQHF.

This clonotype was observed a few times. The chain joins TRBV28 to TRBJ1-2, with 9 positions matching TRBD1. The CDR3 contains 13 residues. V lost 4 bases and J lost 7; bases outside the gene matches: 4. Germline lookup yields CDR1 MDHEN and CDR2 SYDVKM. CDR3 DNA sequence: TGTGCCAGCAGTTGGGGGACAGGGAGTGGCTACACCTTC. It translates to CASSWGTGSGYTF.

Turning to this clonotype: Just one base apart from a much larger clone, this may be a read error. The chain links TRBV20-1 to TRBJ2-1; no clear D gene. This CDR3 contains 10 residues. V was clipped by 1 base and J by 9 bases, with 4 bases between them. CDR1 and CDR2 from the germline V gene are DFQATT and SNEGSKA (reference sequence). The CDR3 sequence: CSARVSEQFF. CDR3 bases: TGCAGTGCTAGAGTGAGTGAGCAGTTCTTC.

This clonotype has at least ten counts. The chain couples TRBV20-1 to TRBJ1-2; 10 bases fit TRBD1. J gave up 3 bases and V 6 bases, and 10 bases lay outside the gene matches. Germline V gene lookup returns CDR1 DFQATT and CDR2 SNEGSKA (reference sequence). The CDR3 consists of 15 residues. CDR3 sequence: CSANRGQGNDYGYTF. In DNA form, the CDR3 reads TGCAGTGCAAATAGGGGACAGGGGAATGACTATGGCTACACCTTC.

The V and J genes are TRBV29-1 and TRBJ2-4, with unresolved D. The ends were cut back, 7 bases at V and 0 bases at J, with 16 bases in the middle. CDR3 size: 15 residues. Per the germline V gene, CDR1 is SQVTM and CDR2 is ANQGSEA. The CDR3 here is CSAVGYRLAKNIQYF. The CDR3 region has the DNA TGCAGCGCGGTGGGCTATAGACTAGCCAAAAACATTCAGTACTTC.

V and J are TRBV20-1 and TRBJ1-2; tentative D call: TRBD1 (6 bases). Trimming took off 3 bases at V and 4 bases at J, with 15 bases between the two ends. CDR1 and CDR2 (germline): DFQATT, SNEGSKA (reference sequence). The CDR3 runs 14 residues. This chain's CDR3 is CSASGVGTSYGYTF. CDR3 coding DNA: TGCAGTGCTAGCGGCGTGGGGACATCCTATGGCTACACCTTC.

The J gene is TRBJ2-5, the V gene TRBV6-2 or TRBV6-3, with 8 positions matching TRBD1. The DNA end lines up better with TRBJ2-7; the J call may be wrong. The CDR3 runs to 15 residues. The germline gives CDR1 MNHEY, CDR2 SVGEGT. CDR3 sequence (DNA): TGTGCCAGCAGAATAACCGTGACAGGGGTAGGCGAGCAGTACTTC. Its protein is CASRITVTGVGEQYF.

This clonotype was observed many times. V gene TRBV20-1 combines with J gene TRBJ1-5; D might be TRBD1 (5 bases). V gave up 3 bases and J gave up 6 bases, with 9 bases separating them. The CDR3 totals 12 residues. In germline, CDR1 is DFQATT, CDR2 SNEGSKA (reference sequence). The CDR3 DNA is TGCAGTGCTAGGGCAGGGTTTCAGCCCCAGCATTTT. This sequence encodes CSARAGFQPQHF.

This clonotype came up many times. This sequence joins TRBV6-5 and TRBJ2-1; TRBD1 is a possible D gene (5 bases). Trimming stripped 2 bases from V and 4 bases from J, with 12 bases between. Germline V gene sequence: CDR1 MNHEY, CDR2 SVGAGI. This CDR3 comprises 15 residues. The CDR3 region has the DNA TGTGCCAGCAGTTACACAGGCATCCTTTACAATGAGCAGTTCTTC. It codes for CASSYTGILYNEQFF.

This clonotype was seen a handful of times. This chain links TRBV6-1 with TRBJ2-2; 7 positions agree with TRBD1. Trimming took 4 bases from V and 0 from J; bases not matched to a gene: 5. CDR3 length: 16 amino acids. Germline values: CDR1 MNHNS, CDR2 SASEGT. CDR3 nucleotide sequence: TGTGCCAGCAGTGCCCAGACAGGGACGAACACCGGGGAGCTGTTTTTT. Translating gives CASSAQTGTNTGELFF.

This sequence joins TRBV7-2 and TRBJ2-3, with D uncertain. Trimming cost V 5 bases and J 8 bases, with 20 bases left between them. Per the germline V gene, CDR1 is SGHTA and CDR2 is FQGNSA. This CDR3 has 15 amino acids. Here the CDR3 reads CASSPSGPHSGTQYF. For the CDR3, the DNA is TGTGCCAGCAGCCCGAGTGGACCCCACAGTGGTACGCAGTATTTT.

The chain has TRBV4-2 and TRBJ2-5, with 11 bases identical to TRBD2. This CDR3 spans 24 amino acids. Losses at the gene ends were 0 bases for V and 5 bases for J; bases not matched to a gene: 29. Germline loops: CDR1 LGHNA, CDR2 YNFKEQ. The CDR3 loop is CASSQDPQSPPLNDPGTSGETQYF. The CDR3 coding sequence is TGTGCCAGCAGCCAAGACCCCCAGAGCCCCCCTCTGAACGATCCCGGGACTAGCGGTGAGACCCAGTACTTC.

This clonotype was detected many times. The chain carries TRBV7-6 and TRBJ2-3; TRBD1 matches at 9 bases. CDR1 and CDR2 from the germline V gene are SGHVS and FNYEAQ. V lost 4 bases and J lost 4; bases outside the gene matches: 6. The CDR3 sequence is 15 residues long. The CDR3 protein is CASSSWTGVADTQYF. The CDR3 nucleotides are TGTGCCAGCAGCTCTTGGACAGGGGTGGCAGATACGCAGTATTTT. Full variable domain (rest looked up from reference TRBV7-6 and TRBJ2-3): GAGVSQSPRYKVTKRGQDVALRCDPISGHVSLYWYRQALGQGPEFLTYFNYEAQQDKSGLPNDRFSAERPEGSISTLTIQRTEQRDSAMYRCASSSWTGVADTQYFGPGTRLTVL.